This T cell receptor (beta chain) was found in a study of monozygotic twins with inflammatory bowel disease (dated by TCRdb to between 2018 and 2021). About the investigation overall: In total, 28 monozygotic twin pairs made up the full study: 19 Danish pairs, all IBD-discordant, plus nine German pairs, of which four were IBD-concordant and five were IBD-discordant. The search for disease-associated traits relied mainly on comparing IBD patients with their genetically identical healthy co-twins within discordant pairs. Each individual had, on average, about 151 000 unique TCRalpha sequences and 181 000 unique TCRbeta sequences available for analysis. Here is what the overall study found, with its caveats: Differing immunosuppressive treatments among patients may have added background noise and inter-individual variability to the repertoires. Compared with healthy twins, IBD patients shared fewer clonotypes with other individuals, and the difference was most pronounced in patients with signs of disease activity. Concordant and discordant twins showed no difference in repertoire similarity, possibly because of limited statistical power. Measured by the inverse Simpson index, TCRbeta repertoire diversity was lower in IBD patients than in their healthy co-twins. No single strong signal or clonotype linked to IBD turned up in the results, so the idea that one exists was not supported. The analysis was unable to tell apart different T cell subtypes.

The germline V gene provides CDR1 WSHSY and CDR2 SAAADI. The CDR3 numbers 13 residues from cysteine through phenylalanine. No DNA sequence was recorded. Comment on this clonotype: The antigen this receptor binds is unknown.

Receptors were amplified or captured by 5' RACE. Preparation of each TCR library used approximately 3,200 ng of total RNA. For each sample, cDNA synthesis was carried out in eight separate reactions using SMARTScribe reverse transcriptase. During cDNA synthesis, template switching was used to introduce unique molecular identifiers that contained a 6-nucleotide sample barcode. TCRalpha and TCRbeta cDNA was amplified in two nested PCRs of around 15 and 10 cycles, and bead purification was carried out after each PCR. Before amplification, the cDNA was treated with uracil DNA-glycosylase and purified using the QIAquick PCR purification kit. The second PCR was the step at which Illumina TruSeq-compatible adapters and sample-specific barcodes were added. Library quality and concentration were checked on TapeStation and Qubit, and libraries were pooled at approximately 5 ng each. Sequencing of pooled libraries was carried out on an Illumina HiSeq2500 single-index Rapid Run using 2 x 100 bp reads and custom sequencing primers. Regarding the original processing steps: UMI-based consensus assembly with MiGEC version 1.2.6 was used to correct PCR and sequencing errors. MiXCR version 2.1.1 handled V(D)J alignment, clonotype assembly and CDR3 extraction. To normalise gene usage, clonotype sharing and MAIT/NKT TCR abundance, the analysis used the top 1000, 10 000 and 20 000 clonotypes per sample. Diversity was computed as the inverse Simpson index with the vegan R package after downsampling to 27 000 UMIs. Paired Mann-Whitney U tests were applied to discordant twin pairs, with Benjamini-Hochberg correction for multiple testing. Reads reprocessed by TCRdb are summarized as one entry per CDR3 protein sequence, and DNA is absent. For this entry, the V and J calls and clone size follow TCRdb and not the study's own pipeline. This sample's table has entries for about 380,000 distinct CDR3 sequences. Together, the top ten hold just over 2.5% of the sample.

From each donor, a roughly 2.5 ml peripheral blood sample was collected into PAXgene tubes and stored at -80 degrees C. Without T cell sorting, total RNA was isolated from whole blood using the PAXgene blood miRNA kit on an automated QIAcube. Deep TCRalpha and TCRbeta repertoire profiling with unique molecular barcoding was performed on peripheral blood of monozygotic twin pairs concordant or discordant for inflammatory bowel disease. Smoking habits were recorded for all twin pairs, and each individual was classified as a current, former or never smoker. This receptor was taken from a human donor with ulcerative colitis or Crohn's disease, or a healthy co-twin of an affected twin (not recorded which). This sequence uses TRBV10-2 and TRBJ2-1; with no DNA, the TCRdb D assignment of TRBD2 cannot be verified. The sequencing input was blood. CDR3 loop: CASIGPLSAALFF.